One and the same sample provided the 25 T cell receptor beta chains below, sequenced in a study of graft-versus-host responses after intestinal transplantation. Libraries were prepared by immunoSEQ multiplex PCR; TCRdb keeps only in-frame clonotypes and omits some of them. The repertoire includes about 63,000 clones, roughly 89% of them detected once, and about 1.6% sits in the top ten. Lymphocytes (intraepithelial and lamina propria) were released by processing the graft tissue. The sequencing used ileum tissue, collected more than 350 days after transplant. The receptors come from a human patient who received an intestinal transplant, so some T cells may come from the graft donor.

The rearrangement uses TRBV6-4 and TRBJ2-1; 13 bases align to TRBD2. J was trimmed by 12 bases and V by 6 bases; bases with no gene match: 11. The CDR3 totals 15 residues. From germline, CDR1 is MRHNA and CDR2 SNTAGT. CDR3 loop: CASRPGTSGKPRQFF. In nucleotides, the CDR3 is TGTGCCAGCAGGCCCGGGACTAGCGGGAAGCCTCGGCAGTTCTTC.

V and J are TRBV2 and TRBJ2-1; 7 bases map to TRBD2. Germline CDR1 SNHLY, CDR2 FYNNEI. The V segment lost 6 bases and the J segment 3 bases; nucleotides outside the gene matches: 17. CDR3 length: 18 amino acids. The DNA for the CDR3 is TGTGCCAGCAGGGCCGACTTAATGCTAGCGGATCTCTACAATGAGCAGTTCTTC. It codes for CASRADLMLADLYNEQFF. The variable domain in full, completed from reference TRBV2 and TRBJ2-1, reads EPEVTQTPSHQVTQMGQEVILRCVPISNHLYFYWYRQILGQKVEFLVSFYNNEISEKSEIFDDQFSVERPDGSNFTLKIRSTKLEDSAMYFCASRADLMLADLYNEQFFGPGTRLTVL.

In DNA, the CDR3 is TGTGCCAGCAGCAGTGGACAGAGCAATGAGCAGTTCTTC. Encoded protein: CASSSGQSNEQFF. J is TRBJ2-1 and V is TRBV2, with a tentative D call TRBD1 (6 bases). Trimming left V 6 bases short and J 6 bases short, with 12 bases between. This CDR3 is 13 amino acids long. Germline values: CDR1 SNHLY, CDR2 FYNNEI.

The J gene is TRBJ2-5, the V gene TRBV28; 7 nucleotides agree with TRBD1. The CDR3 loop spans 13 amino acids. In germline, CDR1 is MDHEN, CDR2 SYDVKM. Trimming cost V 5 bases and J 3 bases; bases outside gene matches: 3. CDR3 coding DNA: TGTGCCAGCAGTGTGGGGACAGAAGAGACCCAGTACTTC. Translating it yields CASSVGTEETQYF.

CDR3 protein: CASSLAGGPPDTQYF. The CDR3 coding sequence is TGTGCCAGCAGTCTAGCGGGGGGGCCCCCAGATACGCAGTATTTT. The chain uses TRBV6-6 and TRBJ2-3, with 12 nucleotides matching TRBD2. CDR3 length: 15 amino acids. CDR1 MNHNY and CDR2 SVGAGI come from the germline V gene (reference sequence). After removal of 5 bases from V and 4 bases from J, the junction contained 4 bases not matched to a gene.

This sequence joins TRBV11-3 and TRBJ2-7; D is undetermined. V dropped 1 base and J dropped 6 bases, with 10 bases sitting between them. There are 13 residues in the CDR3. Germline CDR1 is SGHNT and CDR2 is YENEEA. The CDR3 loop is CASSLAETGEQYF. CDR3 nucleotide sequence: TGTGCCAGCAGCTTAGCCGAGACGGGCGAGCAGTACTTC.

This chain joins TRBV7-6 and TRBJ2-3; 12 nucleotides match TRBD2. This CDR3 contains 17 residues. With 5 bases clipped from V and 2 bases from J, the junction kept 8 bases outside the gene matches. In germline, CDR1 is SGHVS, CDR2 FNYEAQ. CDR3 amino acids: CASSQTLAGGITDTQYF. The CDR3 nucleotides are TGTGCCAGCAGCCAAACGCTAGCGGGGGGGATCACAGATACGCAGTATTTT.

This clone showed up just once. V and J are TRBV9 and TRBJ1-1, with TRBD1 identical over 8 bases. The V segment lost 3 bases and the J segment 4 bases; nucleotides outside the gene matches: 5. Germline V gene lookup returns CDR1 SGDLS and CDR2 YYNGEE. CDR3 size: 14 residues. CDR3 sequence: CASSGRQGSTEAFF. The CDR3 coding sequence is TGTGCCAGCAGCGGAAGACAGGGGAGCACTGAAGCTTTCTTT.

The gene calls are TRBV14 and TRBJ2-5, with 11 bases aligning to TRBD2. This CDR3 comprises 16 residues. The V gene end was trimmed by 4 bases and the J gene end by 5 bases; junction bases not matched to a gene: 9. Germline CDR1 and CDR2: SGHDN and FVKESK. DNA of the CDR3: TGTGCCAGCAGCCTCCTGACTAGCGGGATCATGGAGACCCAGTACTTC. This encodes CASSLLTSGIMETQYF.

This clone was observed a single time. This chain uses TRBV7-3 with TRBJ1-1, with TRBD1 matching over 7 bases. Germline V gene lookup returns CDR1 SGHTA and CDR2 FQGTGA. CDR3 length: 13 amino acids. After removal of 5 bases from V and 3 bases from J, the junction contained 3 bases not matched to a gene. The CDR3: CASSDREYTEAFF. As DNA, the CDR3 is TGTGCCAGCAGCGACAGGGAGTACACTGAAGCTTTCTTT. Variable domain in full (rest from reference TRBV7-3 and TRBJ1-1): GAGVSQTPSNKVTEKGKYVELRCDPISGHTALYWYRQSLGQGPEFLIYFQGTGAADDSGLPNDRFFAVRPEGSVSTLKIQRTERGDSAVYLCASSDREYTEAFFGQGTRLTVV.

V and J are TRBV4-1 and TRBJ1-4; possibly TRBD1 for D (5 bases). The CDR3 runs to 13 residues. The ends were cut back, 0 bases at V and 13 bases at J, with 12 bases in the middle. Per the germline V gene, CDR1 is MGHRA and CDR2 is YSYEKL. This CDR3 is CASSQELPGGLFF. As DNA, the CDR3 is TGCGCCAGCAGCCAAGAACTTCCGGGGGGACTGTTTTTT.

The genes are TRBV4-1 and TRBJ2-3; TRBD1 or TRBD2 may be the D gene (5 bases each). The V and J ends lost 1 base and 6 bases respectively, with 5 bases between them. The CDR3 is made up of 12 amino acids. Germline CDR1 is MGHRA and CDR2 is YSYEKL. In DNA form, the CDR3 reads TGCGCCAGCAGCCAAGGGGGGGATACGCAGTATTTT. This codes for CASSQGGDTQYF.

V and J are TRBV28 and TRBJ2-7; unclear D gene. The V end lost 2 bases, the J end lost 1 base, and 6 bases lay between the germline ends. This CDR3 spans 13 amino acids. The germline V gene has CDR1 MDHEN and CDR2 SYDVKM. CDR3: CASSLTGSYEQYF. In DNA, the CDR3 is TGTGCCAGCAGTTTAACGGGTTCCTACGAGCAGTACTTC.

Only one count was recorded for this clone. The genes are TRBV2 and TRBJ2-3, with D possibly matching TRBD1 (5 bases). V was trimmed by 7 bases and J by 3 bases, leaving 20 bases between them. Germline V lookup: CDR1 SNHLY, CDR2 FYNNEI. This CDR3 has 16 residues. The CDR3 DNA sequence: TGTGCCAGCATCCCCAGGAAGGGGAAGGGTACAGATACGCAGTATTTT. This translates into CASIPRKGKGTDTQYF.

The V and J genes are TRBV4-2 and TRBJ2-2; 10 positions match TRBD2. Germline CDR1 reads LGHNA; CDR2 reads YNFKEQ. Unmatched junction bases numbered 5, after V lost 4 bases and J lost 3 bases. The CDR3 loop spans 16 amino acids. The DNA for the CDR3 is TGTGCCAGCAGCCCCAGCGGGAGGGCCGACACCGGGGAGCTGTTTTTT. Protein sequence: CASSPSGRADTGELFF.

The chain is built from TRBV7-8 and TRBJ2-6, with D tentatively TRBD1 or TRBD2 (5 bases each). Trimming took 11 bases from V and 2 from J, leaving 16 bases between them. This CDR3 is built from 15 residues. Looked up from germline, CDR1 is SGHVS and CDR2 is FQNEAQ. CDR3 bases: TGTGCCGGTCTCCGTCGGGACCCTGGGGCCAACGTCCTGACTTTC. This translates into CAGLRRDPGANVLTF.

This chain joins TRBV27 and TRBJ1-2; 7 nucleotides line up with TRBD1. The germline CDR1 and CDR2 sequences are MNHEY and SMNVEV (reference sequence). With V trimmed by 4 bases and J by 4 bases, 15 bases remained unmatched. The CDR3 runs to 17 residues. In nucleotides, the CDR3 is TGTGCCAGCAGTTCGAGACAGGGTAGTCAGAGGGGCTATGGCTACACCTTC. Encoded protein: CASSSRQGSQRGYGYTF.

V usage is TRBV7-8 and J usage is TRBJ2-5; no clear D gene. Germline loops: CDR1 SGHVS, CDR2 FQNEAQ. Trimming stripped 1 base from V and 4 bases from J, with 19 bases between. The CDR3 has 17 amino acids. The CDR3 reads CASSLGTKNPTAETQYF. Written as DNA, the CDR3 is TGTGCCAGCAGCTTAGGGACCAAAAATCCTACAGCAGAGACCCAGTACTTC.

The genes are TRBV6-1 and TRBJ1-5, with TRBD1 matching over 8 bases. Germline CDR1 is MNHNS and CDR2 is SASEGT. The J segment lost 7 bases and the V segment lost 2 bases, leaving 7 bases of the junction unmatched. The CDR3 is 15 residues long. CDR3 in amino acids: CASSERGQGRQPQHF. CDR3 bases: TGTGCCAGCAGTGAACGAGGACAGGGAAGGCAGCCCCAGCATTTT.

The chain uses TRBV4-2 and TRBJ2-1; 11 nucleotides line up with TRBD2. CDR3 length: 16 residues. The germline V gene encodes CDR1 LGHNA and CDR2 YNFKEQ. J gave up 8 bases and V 0 bases, and 6 bases lay outside the gene matches. The CDR3 coding sequence is TGTGCCAGCAGCCAAGAAGTAGCGGGAGGGATAGATGAGCAGTTCTTC. This codes for CASSQEVAGGIDEQFF.

The rearrangement uses TRBV19 and TRBJ2-1; the D gene is possibly TRBD2 (7 bases). This CDR3 contains 16 residues. Trimming cost V 0 bases and J 4 bases, with 13 bases left between them. CDR1 is LNHDA, CDR2 SQIVND, per germline (reference sequence). CDR3 loop: CASSIESGGLYNEQFF. CDR3 sequence (DNA): TGTGCCAGTAGTATAGAGTCGGGGGGCCTTTACAATGAGCAGTTCTTC.

J is TRBJ1-1 and V is TRBV6-5; the match to TRBD1 covers 8 bases. Germline loops: CDR1 MNHEY, CDR2 SVGAGI. CDR3 length: 14 amino acids. The V gene end was trimmed by 8 bases and the J gene end by 0 bases; junction bases not matched to a gene: 5. The CDR3: CASYRQGMNTEAFF. Here the CDR3 DNA reads TGTGCCAGCTACCGACAGGGGATGAACACTGAAGCTTTCTTT.

This sequence joins TRBV11-2 and TRBJ2-3, with a possible D match to TRBD2 (6 bases). The CDR3 extends over 17 amino acids. Trimming took off 4 bases at V and 0 bases at J, with 17 bases between the two ends. Germline CDR1 SGHAT, CDR2 FQNNGV. This CDR3 reads CASSSRGGATSTDTQYF. The CDR3 coding sequence is TGTGCCAGCAGCTCGAGGGGCGGGGCCACTAGCACAGATACGCAGTATTTT.

This chain links TRBV4-1 with TRBJ2-2; D is perhaps TRBD2 (5 bases). The length of the CDR3 is 11 residues. The germline V gene encodes CDR1 MGHRA and CDR2 YSYEKL. Between the trimmed V and J ends, which lost 7 bases and 6 bases, there was a span of 6 bases. CDR3 residues: CASKGAGELFF. CDR3 nucleotide sequence: TGCGCCAGCAAGGGAGCCGGGGAGCTGTTTTTT.

The V gene is TRBV7-9, the J gene TRBJ1-1; D is uncertain. The CDR3 is 12 residues long. The V gene lost 3 bases and the J gene lost 4 bases, with 6 bases spanning the gap. The germline V gene has CDR1 SEHNR and CDR2 FQNEAQ (reference sequence). In DNA form, the CDR3 reads TGTGCCAGCAGCTTGGACTTCACTGAAGCTTTCTTT. Amino acid sequence: CASSLDFTEAFF.